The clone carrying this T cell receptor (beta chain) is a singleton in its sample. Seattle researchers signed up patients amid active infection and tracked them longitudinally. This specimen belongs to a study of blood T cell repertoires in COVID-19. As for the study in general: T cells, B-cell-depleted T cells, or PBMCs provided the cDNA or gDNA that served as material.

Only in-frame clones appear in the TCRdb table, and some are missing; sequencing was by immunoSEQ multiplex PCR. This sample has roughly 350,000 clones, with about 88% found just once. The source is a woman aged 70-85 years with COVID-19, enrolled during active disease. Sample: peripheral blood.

The DNA of the CDR3 is TGTGCCAGCCGGAGTGGAACTGAAGCTTTCTTT. Amino acids: CASRSGTEAFF. The chain links TRBV10-3 to TRBJ1-1; D is undetermined. Trimming cost V 10 bases and J 5 bases, with 11 bases left between them. Germline-derived CDR1 and CDR2 are ENHRY and SYGVKD. The CDR3 totals 11 residues.